The 29 T cell receptor beta chains below come from one sample, sequenced in a study of T cell responses to AZD1222 COVID-19 vaccine. TCRdb's copy holds only in-frame clones and misses some; the assay was immunoSEQ multiplex PCR. The sample holds over 150,000 clones, 85% to 95% seen once. The sequenced sample was peripheral blood, obtained on day 0 of AZD1222 vaccination. These receptors were obtained from an adult in good health.

CDR3 bases: TGTGCCAGCAGTTACTCGCCAGGGGGCGCGGGGACTGAAGCTTTCTTT. As protein: CASSYSPGGAGTEAFF. J is TRBJ1-1 and V is TRBV6-5, with TRBD1 matching 8 bases. Losses at the gene ends were 0 bases for V and 5 bases for J; bases not matched to a gene: 8. The CDR3 is 16 residues long. CDR1 and CDR2 (germline): MNHEY, SVGAGI.

The chain couples TRBV4-1 to TRBJ1-2; tentative D call: TRBD1 (6 bases). The CDR3 loop spans 15 amino acids. V shed 0 bases and J shed 1 base, with 9 bases lying between them. Germline CDR1 is MGHRA and CDR2 is YSYEKL. For the CDR3, the DNA is TGCGCCAGCAGCCAAGAAGGGGGAAATAACTATGGCTACACCTTC. It translates to CASSQEGGNNYGYTF.

The chain joins TRBV6-1 to TRBJ1-2; D is possibly TRBD1 (6 bases). V was clipped by 3 bases and J by 7 bases, with 9 bases between them. The germline CDR1 and CDR2 sequences are MNHNS and SASEGT. This CDR3 is built from 12 residues. CDR3 sequence (DNA): TGTGCCAGCAGTGAGAGGGGGACTGGCTACACCTTC. The encoded protein is CASSERGTGYTF.

The chain recombines TRBV12-5 with TRBJ1-1; no clear D. CDR1 is LGHNT, CDR2 FRNRAP, per germline. Trimming removed 7 bases at V and 1 base at J, with 10 bases between. The CDR3 spans 13 residues. DNA for the CDR3: TGTGCTAGTGCCCAGCTCCCGAACACTGAAGCTTTCTTT. It encodes CASAQLPNTEAFF.

The rearrangement joins TRBV7-2 to TRBJ2-2; D remains unclear. The V and J ends lost 5 bases and 0 bases respectively, with 16 bases between them. This CDR3 is built from 17 residues. Germline V CDR1 and CDR2: SGHTA, FQGNSA. As DNA, the CDR3 is TGTGCCAGCAGCCCGACATTACAGAGAACGAACACCGGGGAGCTGTTTTTT. Translated, it gives CASSPTLQRTNTGELFF.

This clone was detected only a few times. The genes are TRBV5-4 and TRBJ2-7; D possibly uses TRBD1 or TRBD2 (5 bases each). Trimming left V 2 bases short and J 2 bases short, with 11 bases between. Germline V gene sequence: CDR1 SGHNT, CDR2 YYREEE (reference sequence). This CDR3 contains 14 residues. CDR3 sequence (DNA): TGTGCCAGCAGCTTATTAGGGGACGCCTACGAGCAGTACTTC. Translating gives CASSLLGDAYEQYF.

This sequence joins TRBV24-1 and TRBJ1-2, with no clear D. In germline, CDR1 is KGHDR, CDR2 SFDVKD. Trimming took 2 bases from V and 4 from J, leaving 7 bases between them. This CDR3 is 13 amino acids long. CDR3 nucleotides: TGTGCCACCAGTGATTCGACGGGCTATGGCTACACCTTC. Translating it yields CATSDSTGYGYTF.

This clone was counted at least ten times. V gene TRBV6-2 or TRBV6-3 combines with J gene TRBJ2-1, with 11 bases identical to TRBD2. The germline V gene has CDR1 MNHEY and CDR2 SVGEGT. The J segment lost 4 bases and the V segment lost 6 bases, leaving 5 bases of the junction unmatched. The CDR3 has 15 residues. The CDR3 DNA follows: TGTGCCAGCAGCCCGACTAGCGGGGAGTACAATGAGCAGTTCTTC. Amino acid sequence: CASSPTSGEYNEQFF.

The gene calls are TRBV4-2 and TRBJ2-7; TRBD2 matches 10 bases. The CDR3 contains 14 residues. Germline V gives CDR1 LGHNA, CDR2 YNFKEQ. The V and J ends lost 4 bases and 7 bases, in that order; junction bases with no gene match: 7. CDR3 loop: CASSLDLAGGEQYF. CDR3 nucleotides: TGTGCCAGCAGCCTGGATTTAGCGGGAGGTGAGCAGTACTTC.

The chain links TRBV6-5 to TRBJ2-7; a possible D gene is TRBD1 (6 bases). The CDR3 is made up of 15 amino acids. Per germline, CDR1 MNHEY and CDR2 SVGAGI. Trimming cost V 7 bases and J 3 bases, with 19 bases left between them. In nucleotides, the CDR3 is TGTGCCAGCACTTATAGGACAGTCGGAAGCTACGAGCAGTACTTC. The encoded protein is CASTYRTVGSYEQYF.

This clone was seen once. The chain links TRBV18 to TRBJ1-4; tentatively, D is TRBD1 (5 bases). This CDR3 region has 13 residues. Germline loops: CDR1 KGHSH, CDR2 LQKENI. V lost 4 bases and J lost 5, with 8 bases in between. CDR3 protein: CASSRGLNEKLFF. The DNA of the CDR3 is TGTGCCAGCTCACGGGGACTGAATGAAAAACTGTTTTTT.

The rearrangement links TRBV28 to TRBJ2-2, with a tentative D call TRBD2 (5 bases). V lost 5 bases and J 7 bases, leaving 20 bases between the germline ends. Germline V gene sequence: CDR1 MDHEN, CDR2 SYDVKM. The CDR3 extends over 16 amino acids. The CDR3 is CASSPIWGSGNGELFF. CDR3 DNA sequence: TGTGCCAGCAGTCCTATTTGGGGATCCGGGAACGGGGAGCTGTTTTTT.

This chain joins TRBV4-1 and TRBJ1-2, with D uncertain. The germline V gene has CDR1 MGHRA and CDR2 YSYEKL. V was shortened by 0 bases and J by 2 bases, with 4 bases between the two germline ends. The CDR3 covers 13 residues. The CDR3 here is CASSQDSNYGYTF. CDR3 DNA: TGCGCCAGCAGCCAAGATTCCAACTATGGCTACACCTTC.

The chain has TRBV7-3 and TRBJ2-3; 10 nucleotides line up with TRBD2. Germline trimming cut 4 bases from V and 2 bases from J; bases unmatched to any gene: 6. The CDR3 spans 16 residues. Germline V gives CDR1 SGHTA, CDR2 FQGTGA. The CDR3 is CASSYSGGPSTDTQYF. The CDR3 DNA reads TGTGCCAGCAGCTATAGCGGGGGGCCTTCCACAGATACGCAGTATTTT. Full variable domain (remainder filled in from reference TRBV7-3 and TRBJ2-3): GAGVSQTPSNKVTEKGKYVELRCDPISGHTALYWYRQSLGQGPEFLIYFQGTGAADDSGLPNDRFFAVRPEGSVSTLKIQRTERGDSAVYLCASSYSGGPSTDTQYFGPGTRLTVL.

The chain couples TRBV4-1 to TRBJ1-2, with D possibly matching TRBD1 (6 bases). The V end lost 5 bases, the J end lost 3 bases, and 16 bases lay between the germline ends. Per germline, CDR1 MGHRA and CDR2 YSYEKL. The CDR3 runs 15 residues. The CDR3 loop is CASSSPTGRYYGYTF. For the CDR3, the DNA is TGCGCCAGCAGCTCCCCGACAGGTCGCTACTATGGCTACACCTTC.

V gene TRBV4-3 combines with J gene TRBJ1-2; no reliable D call. The germline V gene encodes CDR1 LGHNA and CDR2 YSLEER. Trimming took 0 bases from V and 3 from J, leaving 8 bases between them. This CDR3 has 14 residues. CDR3 sequence reads: CASSQEYRDYGYTF. The CDR3 nucleotides read TGCGCCAGCAGCCAAGAGTACCGCGACTATGGCTACACCTTC.

The chain recombines TRBV7-9 with TRBJ2-7; D unresolved. CDR3 size: 12 residues. Germline values: CDR1 SEHNR, CDR2 FQNEAQ (reference sequence). V shed 1 base and J shed 2 bases, with 3 bases lying between them. The DNA of the CDR3 is TGTGCCAGCAGCTTAGAGACCTACGAGCAGTACGTC. It codes for CASSLETYEQYV.

The chain recombines TRBV7-2 with TRBJ1-1; no reliable D call. Trimming removed 5 bases from V and 0 bases from J, with 13 bases in between. The CDR3 contains 15 residues. The germline V gene encodes CDR1 SGHTA and CDR2 FQGNSA. In nucleotides, the CDR3 is TGTGCCAGCAGCCCAGCTGTACGGATGAACACTGAAGCTTTCTTT. Translated, it gives CASSPAVRMNTEAFF.

The genes are TRBV28 and TRBJ1-4, with TRBD1 as a possible D gene (6 bases). The V and J ends lost 3 bases and 6 bases respectively, with 17 bases between them. The CDR3 covers 16 residues. Per germline, CDR1 MDHEN and CDR2 SYDVKM. CDR3 protein: CASSFPPGDTDEKLFF. In DNA, the CDR3 is TGTGCCAGCAGTTTCCCCCCCGGGGACACCGATGAAAAACTGTTTTTT.

The chain uses TRBV3-1 (or the pseudogene TRBV3-2) and TRBJ2-3; no clear D. Trimming took off 0 bases at V and 1 base at J, with 8 bases between the two ends. The CDR3 sequence is 15 residues long. Germline CDR1 LGHDT, CDR2 YNNKEL (reference sequence). In DNA form, the CDR3 reads TGTGCCAGCAGCCAAGATCAGCTCCGCACAGATACGCAGTATTTT. Translated: CASSQDQLRTDTQYF.

J is TRBJ2-5 and V is TRBV2, with D maybe TRBD2 (6 bases). The CDR3 sequence is 16 residues long. Trimming pared 2 bases from V and 5 bases from J, leaving 18 bases between. Germline lookup yields CDR1 SNHLY and CDR2 FYNNEI. CDR3 sequence: CASSETGLTRGETQYF. The CDR3 DNA reads TGTGCCAGCAGTGAAACGGGCCTAACCCGGGGGGAGACCCAGTACTTC.

This clone was seen a few times. The genes are TRBV30 and TRBJ1-4; unclear D gene. CDR1 is GTSNPN and CDR2 is SVGIG in the germline V gene (reference sequence). V lost 4 bases to trimming and J lost 8 bases, with 11 bases between them. The CDR3 totals 12 residues. The CDR3 loop reads CAWKGPKEKLFF. Here the CDR3 DNA reads TGTGCCTGGAAGGGTCCGAAAGAAAAACTGTTTTTT.

The chain has TRBV30 and TRBJ2-5, with a possible D match to TRBD2 (5 bases). CDR1 and CDR2 (germline): GTSNPN, SVGIG (reference sequence). The ends were cut back, 1 base at V and 5 bases at J, with 11 bases in the middle. This CDR3 is 13 amino acids long. For the CDR3, the DNA is TGTGCCTGGAGTGCTCTACCGGGGGAGACCCAGTACTTC. It codes for CAWSALPGETQYF.

This chain links TRBV5-8 with TRBJ1-2, with 7 bases lining up with TRBD1. CDR3 length: 15 residues. The germline gives CDR1 SGHTS, CDR2 YDEGEE. With V trimmed by 6 bases and J by 1 base, 9 bases remained unmatched. The CDR3 is CASTPRDRSNYGYTF. The CDR3, as DNA: TGTGCCAGCACCCCCCGGGACAGAAGTAACTATGGCTACACCTTC.

The chain combines TRBV5-1 with TRBJ1-1, with 9 bases fitting TRBD1. Germline V gene lookup returns CDR1 SGHRS and CDR2 YFSETQ. CDR3 length: 16 amino acids. V dropped 4 bases and J dropped 0; count of bases not matched to a gene: 7. This CDR3 reads CASSPGTGIMNTEAFF. In nucleotides, the CDR3 is TGCGCCAGCAGCCCGGGGACAGGGATCATGAACACTGAAGCTTTCTTT.

The chain combines TRBV3-1 (or the pseudogene TRBV3-2) with TRBJ2-7; the match to TRBD2 covers 7 bases. The germline V gene encodes CDR1 LGHDT and CDR2 YNNKEL (reference sequence). The length of the CDR3 is 16 residues. V lost 4 bases and J lost 4; bases outside the gene matches: 13. CDR3 in amino acids: CASSPSLAGGIYEQYF. Here the CDR3 DNA reads TGTGCCAGCAGCCCCTCGTTAGCGGGCGGGATTTACGAGCAGTACTTC.

This sequence joins TRBV7-9 and TRBJ2-5; no definite D call. This CDR3 spans 14 amino acids. Germline CDR1 reads SEHNR; CDR2 reads FQNEAQ (reference sequence). The V and J ends lost 4 bases and 6 bases respectively, with 15 bases between them. The CDR3 spells CASSWVQLGKTQYF. The CDR3 nucleotides read TGTGCCAGCAGCTGGGTACAGCTTGGCAAGACCCAGTACTTC.

The gene calls are TRBV19 and TRBJ1-1; TRBD1 is a possible D gene (6 bases). The V and J ends lost 4 bases and 5 bases respectively, with 14 bases between them. The V gene's germline CDR1 is LNHDA and CDR2 SQIVND (reference sequence). The CDR3 sequence is 14 residues long. This CDR3 is CASSNEAGATEAFF. The CDR3 nucleotides are TGTGCCAGTAGTAACGAGGCAGGGGCGACTGAAGCTTTCTTT.

The chain carries TRBV29-1 and TRBJ1-2; D is perhaps TRBD1 (6 bases). The CDR3 spans 12 residues. Looked up from germline, CDR1 is SQVTM and CDR2 is ANQGSEA. Trimming pared 6 bases from V and 4 bases from J, leaving 12 bases between. CDR3 region: CSVGTGFYGYTF. The CDR3, as DNA: TGCAGCGTCGGAACAGGGTTCTATGGCTACACCTTC.